This TCR beta chain came from a study of T cells in Graves' hyperthyroidism and ophthalmopathy (dated by TCRdb to the late 2010s). Looking at the study overall: Peripheral blood samples were taken at initial diagnosis, before any treatment was given. To identify TCR V-J signatures that set the groups apart, the researchers used a discovery cohort of 95 to 100 patients, made up of about 44 with Graves' ophthalmopathy and approximately 57 with stable Graves' hyperthyroidism. An independent validation cohort of fewer than 20 hyperthyroidism patients and about 15 patients who later progressed to ophthalmopathy tested prospective prediction of ophthalmopathy. For training and testing, the roughly 100 patients in the discovery cohort were randomly divided in a 7:3 ratio. Thyroid tissue and blood T-cell repertoires from about six Graves' hyperthyroidism patients were also compared in the study. After blood sampling, hyperthyroidism patients were treated with methimazole at a starting dose of 30 mg daily, and ophthalmopathy patients were treated with high-dose intravenous methylprednisolone. According to the paper, TCR Vbeta CDR3 sequencing was carried out on 135 peripheral blood samples, which came from fewer than 50 ophthalmopathy, fewer than 80 hyperthyroidism and approximately 17 progressor patients. What the work shows at the level of the full study, not this receptor alone: In validation, the model predicted progression to ophthalmopathy a median of roughly 6.5 months before onset, with roughly 70% sensitivity and roughly 72% specificity. Sample size was not statistically predetermined, and blinding of investigators to group allocation was not performed. Ophthalmopathy was separated from stable hyperthyroidism by a 13 V-J signature model, with just over 85% sensitivity and approximately 84% specificity obtained in cross-validation and 80%/75% obtained in testing. Most expanded thyroid clonotypes (frequency above 0.001) were also found in blood, which suggests that blood repertoires may mirror thyroid immune responses.

V is cut by 3 bases and J by 8 bases, and the space between the germline ends is 5 bases. The CDR3 contains 12 residues, cysteine and phenylalanine counted. Only the CDR3 part of the read is kept: 36 bases, read in frame from the first base. Taken from the germline V gene (reference sequence), the CDR1 and CDR2 loops are LGHDT and YNNKEL. This clonotype was found a few times. Its binding antigen is unknown. Qualities for individual bases were not recorded, and no much larger clone is one base off. Hyperthyroidism patients were newly diagnosed, with disease duration under 2 months, and aged 18 to 65 years. Patients with uncontrolled infections, other autoimmune diseases, pregnancy or lactation were excluded. Diagnoses were established on the basis of clinical symptoms, serum thyroxine and TRAb, thyroid ultrasound, and orbital computed tomography. Blood from progressor patients was drawn when they were first diagnosed with hyperthyroidism, before any ophthalmopathy symptoms appeared. PBMCs were isolated from 10 ml of fresh peripheral blood by Ficoll-Paque density gradient centrifugation. Progressor patients were first diagnosed with Graves' hyperthyroidism and then developed ophthalmopathy during follow-up. Total RNA was extracted using Trizol reagent, and RNA quality was assessed on an Agilent 2100 Bioanalyzer.

TCR beta CDR3 regions were amplified from RNA transcripts. The first round of RT-PCR for the TCR CDR3 was performed with the HTBI primer set and the Qiagen OneStep RT-PCR kit. The libraries were constructed in a second round of multiplex PCR and then size-selected and purified. The libraries were sequenced on an Illumina HiSeq2000 using paired-end 100 bp reads. The source study handled its data this way. SOAPnuke was used to process the raw data, with reads discarded if the reads contained adapters or uncalled bases, had a mean Phred below 15, or lacked an exact constant-primer or identifier match. High-quality paired reads were merged using COPE v1.2.5, and each unique nucleotide sequence was defined as a clonotype. MiTCR v1.1 was used to align clonotypes to the IMGT TRBV, TRBD and TRBJ reference segments. The analysis was restricted to V-J combinations with a frequency above 0.0001, which together covered around 99% of the repertoires. A TCS score was defined as the ratio between F50 (clonal expansion) and ExV (chaos), using BLOSUM62-based TCRdist between CDR3 peptides within each V-J. Welch's t-statistics and random forest reduced roughly 530 V-J features to roughly 13, which were used in a naive Bayes classifier (R e1071). The raw public reads went through TCRdb reprocessing: fastp at Q25, MiXCR clone calling, in-frame beta chains kept. Under each unique CDR3 protein, matching rows form one entry showing the most common genes and DNA. The V and J calls, along with clone size, are taken from TCRdb and not from the paper's own processing. Across this sample there are around 700,000 distinct CDR3 sequences, with around 20% seen only once. The ten largest clones capture around 17% of the sample.

This sequence uses TRBV3-1 and TRBJ1-6; 5 matching bases give a weak D call of TRBD1. Material: blood. The sequence came from a woman aged 45-65 years with Graves' hyperthyroidism that later progressed to Graves' ophthalmopathy. The DNA reads as follows: TGTGCCAGCAGCCACAGGGATTCACCCCTCCACTTT. Translated, it reads CASSHRDSPLHF.